The 2 T cell receptor beta chains below come from one sample, sequenced in a study of metastatic and nonmetastatic thyroid tumors. No treatment had been given to any patient before thyroid surgery. TCRdb re-clonotyped the PCR reads through MiXCR. Among some 46,000 clones, around a quarter were seen once, and the ten largest hold roughly 3%. The specimen was blood. These receptors all come from a male donor with papillary thyroid cancer or a benign thyroid nodule (not recorded which). Some clones in this sample may be carry-over from other donors' samples.

This clone was picked up one time. The chain combines TRBV6-1 with TRBJ2-5, with 7 bases matching TRBD1. The germline V gene has CDR1 MNHNS and CDR2 SASEGT. The CDR3 is 15 amino acids. Trimming at V came to 3 bases and at J to 2 bases, leaving 6 bases not matched to a gene. The CDR3 DNA follows: TGTGCCAGCAGTGAGTCCGGGACAGTGCAAGAGACCCAGTACTTC. This gives the protein CASSESGTVQETQYF.

The chain uses TRBV2 and TRBJ1-1; D ambiguous. Trimming left V 6 bases short and J 5 bases short, with 19 bases between. This CDR3 is built from 15 residues. Germline loops: CDR1 SNHLY, CDR2 FYNNEI. CDR3 in DNA: TGTGCCAGCAGCCCCGAGGGCCTTCCCAGGACTGAAGCTTTCTTT. Encoded protein: CASSPEGLPRTEAFF.